Below are 30 T cell receptor beta chains sequenced from a single sample in a study of blood T cell repertoires in COVID-19. The method was immunoSEQ multiplex PCR; TCRdb's version includes in-frame clones alone and lacks a portion of them. The profile shows about 320,000 clones, around 83% of them singletons. Sequences were obtained from peripheral blood. The receptors shown here come from a woman aged 45-65 years with acute or convalescent COVID-19.

The chain employs TRBV10-3 and TRBJ2-3; D perhaps matches TRBD2 (6 bases). Trimming took 4 bases from V and 6 from J, leaving 11 bases between them. The CDR3 is 13 amino acids. Germline V gives CDR1 ENHRY, CDR2 SYGVKD. The CDR3 loop reads CAISGGEVDTQYF. The CDR3 coding sequence is TGTGCCATCAGTGGGGGGGAAGTTGATACGCAGTATTTT.

The chain joins TRBV6-5 to TRBJ1-3; D gene unclear. Trimming stripped 11 bases from V and 9 bases from J, with 17 bases between. Germline CDR1 reads MNHEY; CDR2 reads SVGAGI. The CDR3 is 12 residues long. The CDR3 DNA reads as TGTGCCTCGACTGATCAAGAGGTCACCATATATTTT. This encodes CASTDQEVTIYF.

This clone was detected once. The chain has TRBV3-1 (or the pseudogene TRBV3-2) and TRBJ2-2; 7 bases are shared with TRBD2. The J segment lost 4 bases and the V segment lost 1 base, leaving 6 bases of the junction unmatched. In germline, CDR1 is LGHDT, CDR2 YNNKEL (reference sequence). This CDR3 has 16 residues. In nucleotides, the CDR3 is TGTGCCAGCAGCCAAGCTACTAGCGCGGGCACCGGGGAGCTGTTTTTT. Translating it yields CASSQATSAGTGELFF.

V usage is TRBV29-1 and J usage is TRBJ1-2; D uncertain. In germline, CDR1 is SQVTM, CDR2 ANQGSEA. The V end lost 6 bases, the J end lost 2 bases, and 10 bases lay between the germline ends. The CDR3 consists of 12 residues. The CDR3 here is CSVFDTNYGYTF. CDR3 DNA sequence: TGCAGCGTCTTCGACACGAACTATGGCTACACCTTC.

The chain links TRBV28 to TRBJ1-4, with D tentatively TRBD1 (5 bases). The V gene lost 3 bases and the J gene lost 7 bases, with 12 bases spanning the gap. Germline CDR1 reads MDHEN; CDR2 reads SYDVKM. The CDR3 consists of 14 residues. The CDR3 sequence: CASSLGGVREKLFF. CDR3 in DNA: TGTGCCAGCAGTTTGGGGGGAGTTCGTGAAAAACTGTTTTTT.

V usage is TRBV6-1 and J usage is TRBJ1-2; 7 nucleotides agree with TRBD1. Losses at the gene ends were 2 bases for V and 8 bases for J; bases not matched to a gene: 8. Germline V lookup: CDR1 MNHNS, CDR2 SASEGT. The CDR3 length is 14 residues. CDR3 in amino acids: CASSELRQGEGYTF. DNA of the CDR3: TGTGCCAGCAGTGAACTGAGACAGGGAGAGGGCTACACCTTC.

This chain connects TRBV4-1 to TRBJ2-3; D may be TRBD1 (5 bases). This CDR3 has 14 amino acids. Germline CDR1 reads MGHRA; CDR2 reads YSYEKL. Trimming left V 1 base short and J 6 bases short, with 11 bases between. The CDR3: CASSQVPPGDTQYF. CDR3 bases: TGCGCCAGCAGCCAAGTTCCCCCAGGGGATACGCAGTATTTT.

This chain joins TRBV6-4 and TRBJ2-7; 9 nucleotides line up with TRBD1. The CDR3 runs to 23 residues. CDR1 MRHNA and CDR2 SNTAGT come from the germline V gene. V shed 2 bases and J 2 bases; nucleotides not matched to a gene: 28. The CDR3 here is CASSDHLGRAKGQGRASAYEQYV. In DNA form, the CDR3 reads TGTGCCAGCAGTGACCATCTGGGGCGCGCTAAAGGACAGGGGCGAGCGAGCGCCTACGAGCAGTACGTC.

The rearrangement joins TRBV28 to TRBJ1-3; 7 bases agree with TRBD1. V shed 3 bases and J 2 bases; nucleotides not matched to a gene: 1. From germline, CDR1 is MDHEN and CDR2 SYDVKM. There are 14 residues in the CDR3. Written as DNA, the CDR3 is TGTGCCAGCAGTTTGACAGGGACTGGAAACACCATATATTTT. It translates to CASSLTGTGNTIYF.

The chain recombines TRBV19 with TRBJ1-3, with 9 bases identical to TRBD1. Germline trimming cut 6 bases from V and 5 bases from J; bases unmatched to any gene: 8. In germline, CDR1 is LNHDA, CDR2 SQIVND (reference sequence). The CDR3 sequence is 15 residues long. The chain's CDR3 is CASRMKQGARNTIYF. DNA for the CDR3: TGTGCCAGTAGGATGAAACAGGGGGCTCGAAACACCATATATTTT.

A word on this clone: Additional DNA sequences in this sample encode the identical CDR3. The chain links TRBV5-1 to TRBJ2-5; 7 bases are shared with TRBD2. Trimming removed 0 bases from V and 5 bases from J; junction bases left unmatched: 4. The germline CDR1 and CDR2 sequences are SGHRS and YFSETQ. The CDR3 has 14 amino acids. The CDR3 coding sequence is TGCGCCAGCAGCTTGGGGGAGGGGAAGGAGACCCAGTACTTC. It specifies CASSLGEGKETQYF. The variable domain in full, completed from reference TRBV5-1 and TRBJ2-5, reads KAGVTQTPRYLIKTRGQQVTLSCSPISGHRSVSWYQQTPGQGLQFLFEYFSETQRNKGNFPGRFSGRQFSNSRSEMNVSTLELGDSALYLCASSLGEGKETQYFGPGTRLLVL.

The rearrangement uses TRBV6-5 and TRBJ2-1; D unclear. This CDR3 contains 14 residues. Germline V gene data show CDR1 as MNHEY and CDR2 as SVGAGI. Trimming cost V 0 bases and J 8 bases, with 11 bases left between them. CDR3: CASSYSPVVDEQFF. Written as DNA, the CDR3 is TGTGCCAGCAGTTACTCCCCCGTAGTAGATGAGCAGTTCTTC.

The genes are TRBV27 and TRBJ2-7, with D perhaps TRBD2 (6 bases). Germline CDR1 reads MNHEY; CDR2 reads SMNVEV (reference sequence). V gave up 5 bases and J gave up 5 bases, with 16 bases separating them. CDR3 size: 14 residues. The CDR3 DNA follows: TGTGCCAGCAGTAAGCCGGGAGATCGGGACGAGCAGTACTTC. Translating it yields CASSKPGDRDEQYF.

The chain employs TRBV30 and TRBJ1-3, with D maybe TRBD1 (6 bases). The V gene lost 4 bases and the J gene lost 4 bases, with 14 bases spanning the gap. Germline CDR1 reads GTSNPN; CDR2 reads SVGIG (reference sequence). The CDR3 runs 14 residues. The CDR3 protein is CAWMWGGEGNTIYF. The CDR3 DNA follows: TGTGCCTGGATGTGGGGGGGCGAGGGAAACACCATATATTTT. Full variable domain (missing parts from reference TRBV30 and TRBJ1-3): SQTIHQWPATLVQPVGSPLSLECTVEGTSNPNLYWYRQAAGRGLQLLFYSVGIGQISSEVPQNLSASRPQDRQFILSSKKLLLSDSGFYLCAWMWGGEGNTIYFGEGSWLTVV.

The rearrangement joins TRBV7-2 to TRBJ1-3; D remains unclear. V was trimmed by 4 bases and J by 0 bases, leaving 4 bases between them. Germline CDR1 reads SGHTA; CDR2 reads FQGNSA. This CDR3 is built from 13 residues. The CDR3 region has the DNA TGTGCCAGCAGCTCTCGCTCTGGAAACACCATATATTTT. Protein sequence: CASSSRSGNTIYF.

A few counts support this clone. The chain recombines TRBV7-2 with TRBJ1-1, with D possibly TRBD1 on 5 matching bases. This CDR3 has 14 residues. V lost 1 base and J lost 5, with 11 bases in between. CDR1 is SGHTA, CDR2 FQGNSA, per germline. CDR3 nucleotides: TGTGCCAGCAGCTTAGTTCAGGGCCGGACTGAAGCTTTCTTT. Residues: CASSLVQGRTEAFF.

This clone appeared a few times. The rearrangement links TRBV30 to TRBJ1-2, with D hard to call. The V end was cut by 3 bases, the J end by 1 base, with 9 bases between. The germline gives CDR1 GTSNPN, CDR2 SVGIG (reference sequence). The CDR3 sequence is 13 residues long. CDR3 nucleotide sequence: TGTGCCTGGAGCTCCCAGGTTAACTATGGCTACACCTTC. It is translated as CAWSSQVNYGYTF.

V and J are TRBV21-1 and TRBJ2-4; the table gives TRBD2 as D, unverified against the DNA. TRBV21-1 is tagged as a pseudogene. The CDR3 spans 16 residues. The CDR3 DNA reads as TGTGCCAGCAAGAGGGCGCGGGGGTGGGCCAAAAACATTCAGTACTTC. Translation: CASKRARGWAKNIQYF.

This chain uses TRBV10-3 with TRBJ2-7; 8 positions agree with TRBD2. J was trimmed by 5 bases and V by 4 bases; bases with no gene match: 10. CDR1 is ENHRY and CDR2 is SYGVKD in the germline V gene. The CDR3 spans 15 residues. The chain's CDR3 is CAISGVAGGFDEQYV. CDR3 nucleotide sequence: TGTGCCATCAGTGGGGTTGCGGGGGGTTTCGACGAGCAGTACGTC.

J is TRBJ1-2 and V is TRBV5-6; D not resolved. The V end lost 1 base, the J end lost 3 bases, and 10 bases lay between the germline ends. Germline CDR1 is SGHDT and CDR2 is YYEEEE. This CDR3 is 14 amino acids long. Here the CDR3 DNA reads TGTGCCAGCAGCTTGACCCGGGATGACTATGGCTACACCTTC. Its protein is CASSLTRDDYGYTF.

The rearrangement joins TRBV27 to TRBJ2-2; D gene ambiguous. This CDR3 spans 17 amino acids. Germline-derived CDR1 and CDR2 are MNHEY and SMNVEV (reference sequence). V gave up 1 base and J gave up 8 bases, with 20 bases separating them. CDR3 in DNA: TGTGCCAGCAGTTTATTGGCAACACCGATCTCATTTGGGGAGCTGTTTTTT. It encodes CASSLLATPISFGELFF.

The CDR3: CASSTGQAYTGELFF. The CDR3 bases are TGTGCCAGCAGCACCGGACAGGCTTACACCGGGGAGCTGTTTTTT. The V call is TRBV5-5, the J call TRBJ2-2; 7 nucleotides agree with TRBD1. Germline V CDR1 and CDR2: SGHKS, YYEKEE (reference sequence). J lost 3 bases, V lost 4 bases, and 6 bases had no gene match. This CDR3 has 15 residues. Looking up the rest from reference TRBV5-5 and TRBJ2-2 gives the full variable domain: DAGVTQSPTHLIKTRGQQVTLRCSPISGHKSVSWYQQVLGQGPQFIFQYYEKEERGRGNFPDRFSARQFPNYSSELNVNALLLGDSALYLCASSTGQAYTGELFFGEGSRLTVL.

This rearrangement joins TRBV10-2 to TRBJ1-6; no reliable D call. The CDR3 runs 13 residues. The germline V gene has CDR1 WSHSY and CDR2 SAAADI. Trimming cost V 7 bases and J 13 bases, with 17 bases left between them. The CDR3 DNA reads TGCGCCAGCACCATGGCAAGGAGAGAGCCCCTCCACTTT. Its protein is CASTMARREPLHF.

CDR3: CASSLARRGGEQYF. The CDR3 DNA follows: TGTGCCAGCAGCTTGGCTCGTAGGGGTGGGGAGCAGTACTTC. The V gene is TRBV5-8, the J gene TRBJ2-7; D is possibly TRBD1 (5 bases). CDR1 and CDR2 (germline): SGHTS, YDEGEE. Deletions cut 0 bases from V and 7 bases from J, with 14 bases between. The CDR3 totals 14 residues.

The chain combines TRBV28 with TRBJ1-1; D unclear. The germline V gene encodes CDR1 MDHEN and CDR2 SYDVKM. The CDR3 length is 16 residues. V was shortened by 5 bases and J by 3 bases, with 19 bases between the two germline ends. This chain's CDR3 is CASSKPPGGGDTEAFF. The DNA of the CDR3 is TGTGCCAGCAGTAAACCCCCGGGCGGCGGGGACACTGAAGCTTTCTTT.

J is TRBJ1-6 and V is TRBV4-2, with D unresolved. Germline CDR1 LGHNA, CDR2 YNFKEQ. The V and J ends lost 0 bases and 6 bases respectively, with 6 bases between them. The CDR3 consists of 14 residues. The CDR3 is CASSQDRGNSPLHF. The CDR3 region has the DNA TGTGCCAGCAGCCAAGATCGGGGTAATTCACCCCTCCACTTT.

This clone was counted a single time. J is TRBJ1-5 and V is TRBV19; no reliable D call. Trimming shortened V by 5 bases and J by 7 bases, and 9 bases separated the two germline ends. The CDR3 consists of 12 residues. Per germline, CDR1 LNHDA and CDR2 SQIVND (reference sequence). CDR3 loop: CASSSRGQPQHF. CDR3 DNA: TGTGCCAGTAGTTCCCGAGGGCAGCCCCAGCATTTT.

The chain uses TRBV11-3 and TRBJ2-3; 7 positions match TRBD1. This CDR3 has 14 residues. Germline-derived CDR1 and CDR2 are SGHNT and YENEEA. Trimming at V came to 3 bases and at J to 1 base, leaving 1 base not matched to a gene. CDR3 residues: CASSFGQGTDTQYF. In nucleotides, the CDR3 is TGTGCCAGCAGCTTCGGACAGGGCACAGATACGCAGTATTTT.

The chain combines TRBV18 with TRBJ2-2; 7 nucleotides agree with TRBD1. The CDR3 runs 15 residues. Germline V CDR1 and CDR2: KGHSH, LQKENI. The V segment lost 3 bases and the J segment 1 base; nucleotides outside the gene matches: 2. CDR3 amino acids: CASSPGQMNTGELFF. CDR3 sequence (DNA): TGTGCCAGCTCACCGGGACAGATGAACACCGGGGAGCTGTTTTTT.

The chain is built from TRBV4-2 and TRBJ1-5, with D tentatively TRBD1 (6 bases). This CDR3 has 16 residues. Germline CDR1 and CDR2: LGHNA and YNFKEQ. V was shortened by 4 bases and J by 5 bases, with 18 bases between the two germline ends. The CDR3 is CASSPVRGWRDQPQHF. The CDR3 nucleotides are TGTGCCAGCAGCCCCGTCAGGGGCTGGCGGGATCAGCCCCAGCATTTT.